Following are 3 T cell receptor beta chains from one sample sequenced in a study of a mutant IDH1 vaccine in newly diagnosed glioma. The time point here: week 47, end of study. Vaccination comprised doses that each held 300 ug of mutant IDH1 20-mer peptide, plus topical imiquimod. The table came from immunoSEQ multiplex PCR; TCRdb's copy has only in-frame clones and leaves some out. The sample consists of tens of thousands of clones, 83% of them appearing once. These receptors have no known antigen. The starting material was PBMCs, obtained from a glioma patient whose treatment included an IDH1 peptide vaccine. These receptors were collected from a woman in her fifties or sixties with glioma.

V usage is TRBV20-1 and J usage is TRBJ2-1; D remains unclear. V lost 2 bases to trimming and J lost 8 bases, with 7 bases between them. The CDR3 length is 11 residues. Germline values: CDR1 DFQATT, CDR2 SNEGSKA (reference sequence). The CDR3 DNA is TGCAGTGCTAGACCGATGGATGAGCAGTTCTTC. Translating it yields CSARPMDEQFF.

This rearrangement joins TRBV30 to TRBJ2-1; maybe TRBD2 (5 bases). V was clipped by 4 bases and J by 2 bases, with 12 bases between them. CDR3 length equals 14 residues. Germline loops: CDR1 GTSNPN, CDR2 SVGIG (reference sequence). CDR3 protein: CAWKRSGTYNEQFF. In DNA, the CDR3 is TGTGCCTGGAAACGATCCGGGACCTACAATGAGCAGTTCTTC.

The chain links TRBV6-5 to TRBJ1-1, with a weak D call TRBD1 (6 bases). This CDR3 comprises 16 residues. Germline V gene sequence: CDR1 MNHEY, CDR2 SVGAGI. Trimming removed 0 bases from V and 1 base from J, with 12 bases in between. The CDR3 DNA reads as TGTGCCAGCAGTTACTCGGGACAAATCCGGAACACTGAAGCTTTCTTT. Translated: CASSYSGQIRNTEAFF.